These 5 T cell receptor beta chains originate from one sample sequenced in a study of blood T cells in healthy people across ages. Next came a second PCR, run for roughly 6 to 11 cycles, which used a sample-barcoded 5' primer along with a J-beta primer mix. TCRdb analysed the 5' RACE reads with MiXCR anew, one entry per CDR3 protein. Here the sample spans about 1.8 million distinct CDR3 sequences, around 50% being singletons. Source material: blood. The origin of the receptors is a woman aged 35 to 49 in good health.

V and J are TRBV28 and TRBJ2-5, with unresolved D. This CDR3 contains 10 residues. V dropped 5 bases and J dropped 11 bases, with 9 bases sitting between them. Germline V gene lookup returns CDR1 MDHEN and CDR2 SYDVKM. CDR3 sequence reads: CASSAPEQYF. CDR3 nucleotides: TGTGCCAGCAGTGCACCAGAGCAGTACTTC.

This chain joins TRBV9 and TRBJ1-2; D gene unclear. The CDR3 extends over 13 amino acids. The germline V gene encodes CDR1 SGDLS and CDR2 YYNGEE. Trimming removed 3 bases from V and 1 base from J, with 7 bases in between. The CDR3 is CASSGRFNYGYTF. The CDR3 bases are TGTGCCAGCAGCGGTCGATTTAACTATGGCTACACCTTC.

The chain is built from TRBV5-1 and TRBJ2-7; D might be TRBD1 (8 bases). The CDR3 spans 15 residues. V shed 4 bases and J shed 3 bases, with 17 bases lying between them. Germline V lookup: CDR1 SGHRS, CDR2 YFSETQ. The DNA of the CDR3 is TGCGCCAGCAGCGGTCGCGGGGGACAGGTCTACGAGCAGTACTTC. Amino acids: CASSGRGGQVYEQYF.

The genes are TRBV10-3 and TRBJ2-3; no definite D call. Trimming stripped 8 bases from V and 5 bases from J, with 8 bases between. CDR1 is ENHRY, CDR2 SYGVKD, per germline. CDR3 length: 11 amino acids. The CDR3 here is CAIQTLDTQYF. CDR3 DNA sequence: TGTGCCATCCAGACTTTAGATACGCAGTATTTT.

This clonotype was picked up a small number of times. The chain recombines TRBV6-6 with TRBJ2-5; either TRBD1 or TRBD2 may fit D (5 bases each). V dropped 8 bases and J dropped 6 bases, with 13 bases sitting between them. Germline lookup yields CDR1 MNHNY and CDR2 SVGAGI (reference sequence). The CDR3 is 12 amino acids. The CDR3 protein is CASADEGKTQYF. The CDR3 DNA reads as TGTGCCAGCGCAGACGAGGGGAAGACCCAGTACTTC.